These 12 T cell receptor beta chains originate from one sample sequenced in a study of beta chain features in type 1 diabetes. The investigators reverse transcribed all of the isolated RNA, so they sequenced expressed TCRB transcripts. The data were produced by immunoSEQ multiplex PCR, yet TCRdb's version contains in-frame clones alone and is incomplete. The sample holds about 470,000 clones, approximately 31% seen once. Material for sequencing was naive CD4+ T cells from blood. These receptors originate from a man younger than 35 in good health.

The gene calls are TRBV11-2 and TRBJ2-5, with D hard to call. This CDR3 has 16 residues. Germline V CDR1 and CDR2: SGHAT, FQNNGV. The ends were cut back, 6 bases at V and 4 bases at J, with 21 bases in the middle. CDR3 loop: CASSFSPEGRRETQYF. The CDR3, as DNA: TGTGCCAGCAGTTTTTCCCCCGAAGGGCGCCGAGAGACCCAGTACTTC. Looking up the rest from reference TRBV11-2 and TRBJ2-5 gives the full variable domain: EAGVAQSPRYKIIEKRQSVAFWCNPISGHATLYWYQQILGQGPKLLIQFQNNGVVDDSQLPKDRFSAERLKGVDSTLKIQPAKLEDSAVYLCASSFSPEGRRETQYFGPGTRLLVL.

The DNA of the CDR3 is TGTGCCAGCAGCCTACAGGGAGCGAACACTGAAGCTTTCTTT. It is translated as CASSLQGANTEAFF. This chain joins TRBV2 and TRBJ1-1, with D tentatively TRBD1 (6 bases). Deletions cut 6 bases from V and 1 base from J, with 12 bases between. The CDR3 sequence is 14 residues long. Germline V gene data show CDR1 as SNHLY and CDR2 as FYNNEI.

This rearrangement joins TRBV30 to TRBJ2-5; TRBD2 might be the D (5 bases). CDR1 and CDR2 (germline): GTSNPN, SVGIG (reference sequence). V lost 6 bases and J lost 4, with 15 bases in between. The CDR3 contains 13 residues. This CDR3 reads CACPGRSSETQYF. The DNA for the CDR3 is TGTGCCTGCCCGGGAAGAAGCTCAGAGACCCAGTACTTC.

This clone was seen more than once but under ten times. The CDR3 DNA follows: TGTGCCAGCAGTTTAATGGTCATGTACAATGAGCAGTTCTTC. Its translation: CASSLMVMYNEQFF. V is TRBV28 and J is TRBJ2-1; D remains unclear. CDR3 length: 14 amino acids. Germline assignment: CDR1 MDHEN and CDR2 SYDVKM. Trimming pared 2 bases from V and 4 bases from J, leaving 9 bases between.

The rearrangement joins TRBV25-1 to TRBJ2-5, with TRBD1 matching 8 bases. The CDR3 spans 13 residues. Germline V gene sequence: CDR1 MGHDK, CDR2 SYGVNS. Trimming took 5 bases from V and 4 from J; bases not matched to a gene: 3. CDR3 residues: CASSPTGVETQYF. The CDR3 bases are TGTGCCAGCAGTCCGACAGGGGTAGAGACCCAGTACTTC.

CDR3 in DNA: TGTGCCTGGAGTTTAGACAGGGTGGATGAAAAACTGTTTTTT. Its translation: CAWSLDRVDEKLFF. The gene calls are TRBV30 and TRBJ1-4; 7 bases map to TRBD1. The V and J ends lost 2 bases and 6 bases, in that order; junction bases with no gene match: 6. CDR1 and CDR2 from the germline V gene are GTSNPN and SVGIG (reference sequence). The CDR3 runs to 14 residues.

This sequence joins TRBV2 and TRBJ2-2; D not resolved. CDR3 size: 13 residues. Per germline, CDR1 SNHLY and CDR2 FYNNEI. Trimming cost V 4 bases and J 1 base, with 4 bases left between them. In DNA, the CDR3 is TGTGCCAGCAGTGTGCTGAACACCGGGGAGCTGTTTTTT. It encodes CASSVLNTGELFF.

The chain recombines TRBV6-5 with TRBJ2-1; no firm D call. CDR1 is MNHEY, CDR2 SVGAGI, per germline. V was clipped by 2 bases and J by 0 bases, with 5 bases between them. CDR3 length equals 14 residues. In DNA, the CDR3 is TGTGCCAGCAGTTACCAAGGCTCCTACAATGAGCAGTTCTTC. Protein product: CASSYQGSYNEQFF.

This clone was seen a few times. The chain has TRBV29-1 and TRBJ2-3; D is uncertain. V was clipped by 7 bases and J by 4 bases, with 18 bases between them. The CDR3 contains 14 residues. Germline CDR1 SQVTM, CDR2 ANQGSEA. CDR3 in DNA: TGCAGCGGCCTCGTAGGGTTGGGCCCAGATACGCAGTATTTT. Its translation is CSGLVGLGPDTQYF.

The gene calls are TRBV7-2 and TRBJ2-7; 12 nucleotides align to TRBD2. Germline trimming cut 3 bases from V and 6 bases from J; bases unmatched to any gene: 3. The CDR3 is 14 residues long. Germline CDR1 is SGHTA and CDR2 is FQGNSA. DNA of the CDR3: TGTGCCAGCAGCTTTCGACTAGCGGGAGTCGAGCAGTACTTC. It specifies CASSFRLAGVEQYF.

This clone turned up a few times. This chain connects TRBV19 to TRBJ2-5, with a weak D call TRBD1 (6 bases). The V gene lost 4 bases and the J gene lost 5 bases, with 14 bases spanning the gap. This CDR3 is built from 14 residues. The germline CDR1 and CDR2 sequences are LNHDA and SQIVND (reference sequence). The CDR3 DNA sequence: TGTGCCAGTAGTACGTACAGGGTTGGGGAGACCCAGTACTTC. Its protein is CASSTYRVGETQYF.

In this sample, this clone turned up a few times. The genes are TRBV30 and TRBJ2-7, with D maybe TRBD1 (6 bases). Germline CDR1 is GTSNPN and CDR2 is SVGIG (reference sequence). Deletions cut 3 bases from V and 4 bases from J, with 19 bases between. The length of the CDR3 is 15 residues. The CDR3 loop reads CAWRARIQGPYEQYF. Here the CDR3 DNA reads TGTGCCTGGAGGGCCAGAATCCAGGGGCCATACGAGCAGTACTTC.